Listed below are T cell receptor beta chains from one sample, sequenced in a study of blood T cell repertoires in COVID-19. Assay used: immunoSEQ multiplex PCR; TCRdb lists only in-frame clones, some missing. The data show 130,000 or so clones, 84% seen once. The sample comprised PBMCs or T cells enriched from blood (not recorded which). The receptors were gathered from a man aged 40-50 years with acute COVID-19. Both conserved end residues are part of each CDR3. Fields, in order: J gene, V gene, D gene, clone size, CDR3 protein, CDR3 DNA. D genes are given only for firm matches. Part of the rows lack a size; the others show once, few, many or a class for expanded clones.

J: TRBJ2-7
V: TRBV6-5
D: TRBD2
size: NA
CDR3: CASSPLGGNYEQYF
DNA: TGTGCCAGCAGCCCCCTCGGGGGGAACTACGAGCAGTACTTC

J: TRBJ2-7
V: TRBV5-6
D: NA
size: NA
CDR3: CASSLGTGTYEQYF
DNA: TGTGCCAGCAGCTTGGGGACGGGGACCTACGAGCAGTACTTC

J: TRBJ1-5
V: TRBV20-1
D: NA
size: NA
CDR3: CSALVSLAQHF
DNA: TGCAGTGCGTTAGTCTCCCTGGCCCAGCATTTT

J: TRBJ1-1
V: TRBV7-2
D: NA
size: once
CDR3: CASSLGGPEAFF
DNA: TGTGCCAGCAGCTTAGGCGGGCCTGAAGCTTTCTTT

J: TRBJ1-2
V: TRBV5-4
D: NA
size: NA
CDR3: CASSLTVQNGYTF
DNA: TGTGCCAGCAGCTTGACGGTGCAAAATGGCTACACCTTC

J: TRBJ2-5
V: TRBV5-5
D: NA
size: NA
CDR3: CASSLAAGRTQYF
DNA: TGTGCCAGCAGCTTGGCCGCTGGGCGAACCCAGTACTTC

J: TRBJ2-2
V: TRBV7-9
D: TRBD1
size: NA
CDR3: CASRQTGGIGELFF
DNA: TGTGCCAGCAGACAGACAGGGGGGATCGGGGAGCTGTTTTTT

J: TRBJ1-6
V: TRBV9
D: NA
size: NA
CDR3: CASSARQDSSSPLHF
DNA: TGTGCCAGCAGCGCCCGACAGGACTCGAGTTCACCCCTCCACTTT

J: TRBJ1-2
V: TRBV28
D: NA
size: NA
CDR3: CASSSSPHGYTF
DNA: TGTGCCAGCAGTTCCTCCCCCCATGGCTACACCTTC

J: TRBJ2-5
V: TRBV19
D: TRBD1
size: NA
CDR3: CASTTRQGARETQYF
DNA: TGTGCCAGTACCACACGACAGGGGGCAAGGGAGACCCAGTACTTC

J: TRBJ2-1
V: TRBV2
D: NA
size: NA
CDR3: CASRSAAEQFF
DNA: TGTGCCAGCAGGTCGGCGGCTGAGCAGTTCTTC

J: TRBJ2-3
V: TRBV6-4
D: TRBD1
size: few
CDR3: CASSGDRAGDTQYF
DNA: TGTGCCAGCAGTGGGGACAGGGCTGGAGATACGCAGTATTTT

J: TRBJ1-2
V: TRBV3-1/TRBV3-2
D: TRBD1
size: NA
CDR3: CASSQDPGQGSYGYTF
DNA: TGTGCCAGCAGCCAAGACCCTGGACAGGGAAGCTATGGCTACACCTTC

J: TRBJ2-5
V: TRBV5-5
D: TRBD1
size: NA
CDR3: CASSPRTGGQETQYF
DNA: TGTGCCAGCAGCCCCAGGACAGGGGGGCAAGAGACCCAGTACTTC

J: TRBJ2-1
V: TRBV7-9
D: NA
size: NA
CDR3: CASSPRGTSYNEQFF
DNA: TGTGCCAGCAGTCCCCGGGGGACCTCCTACAATGAGCAGTTCTTC

J: TRBJ2-3
V: TRBV7-3
D: NA
size: NA
CDR3: CASSSPDSSTDTQYF
DNA: TGTGCCAGCAGCTCCCCGGACAGTAGCACAGATACGCAGTATTTT

J: TRBJ2-6
V: TRBV9
D: NA
size: NA
CDR3: CASSVGGDGANVLTF
DNA: TGTGCCAGCAGCGTAGGCGGGGATGGGGCCAACGTCCTGACTTTC

J: TRBJ1-1
V: TRBV9
D: NA
size: NA
CDR3: CASSPLGAGNTEAFF
DNA: TGTGCCAGCAGCCCGCTGGGAGCAGGGAACACTGAAGCTTTCTTT

J: TRBJ1-6
V: TRBV10-3
D: NA
size: NA
CDR3: CAISGGTANYNSPLHF
DNA: TGTGCCATCAGTGGCGGGACGGCTAACTATAATTCACCCCTCCACTTT

J: TRBJ1-2
V: TRBV28
D: TRBD1
size: once
CDR3: CASSSGTGGSGYTF
DNA: TGTGCCAGCAGTTCCGGGACAGGGGGTAGCGGCTACACCTTC

J: TRBJ1-1
V: TRBV6-4
D: TRBD1
size: NA
CDR3: CASSADRGTEAFF
DNA: TGTGCCAGCAGTGCCGACAGGGGAACTGAAGCTTTCTTT

J: TRBJ1-4
V: TRBV28
D: TRBD1
size: NA
CDR3: CASSPRPGTGQSGEKLFF
DNA: TGTGCCAGCAGTCCGCGTCCCGGGACAGGTCAAAGCGGTGAAAAACTGTTTTTT

J: TRBJ1-2
V: TRBV11-2
D: NA
size: NA
CDR3: CASSLTGGYYGYTF
DNA: TGTGCCAGCAGCTTAACGGGGGGCTACTATGGCTACACCTTC

J: TRBJ2-5
V: TRBV29-1
D: TRBD2
size: NA
CDR3: CSADGGLQETQYF
DNA: TGCAGCGCCGATGGGGGACTACAAGAGACCCAGTACTTC

J: TRBJ1-1
V: TRBV20-1
D: NA
size: few
CDR3: CSATGDTEAFF
DNA: TGCAGTGCTACGGGGGACACTGAAGCTTTCTTT

J: TRBJ1-3
V: TRBV28
D: NA
size: once
CDR3: CASSPTVKISGNTIYF
DNA: TGTGCCAGCAGTCCGACAGTGAAGATCTCTGGAAACACCATATATTTT

J: TRBJ1-1
V: TRBV28
D: TRBD1
size: NA
CDR3: CASRTGVRDSEAFF
DNA: TGTGCCAGCAGGACAGGGGTAAGGGACAGTGAAGCTTTCTTT

J: TRBJ2-2
V: TRBV19
D: NA
size: NA
CDR3: CATPLGGGNTGELFF
DNA: TGTGCCACCCCTCTGGGAGGAGGGAACACCGGGGAGCTGTTTTTT

J: TRBJ1-1
V: TRBV5-1
D: NA
size: NA
CDR3: CASSTGVGTNTEAFF
DNA: TGCGCCAGCAGCACGGGGGTTGGGACGAACACTGAAGCTTTCTTT

J: TRBJ2-5
V: TRBV7-2
D: NA
size: NA
CDR3: CASSSIPPVETQYF
DNA: TGTGCCAGCAGCTCTATCCCTCCCGTGGAGACCCAGTACTTC

J: TRBJ1-3
V: TRBV3-1/TRBV3-2
D: TRBD1
size: NA
CDR3: CASSPLGQGNTIYF
DNA: TGTGCCAGCAGCCCTCTGGGACAGGGAAACACCATATATTTT

J: TRBJ1-2
V: TRBV6-1
D: NA
size: NA
CDR3: CASSEAILLGGNYGYTF
DNA: TGTGCCAGCAGTGAAGCAATACTGCTTGGGGGGAACTATGGCTACACCTTC

J: TRBJ1-5
V: TRBV10-3
D: NA
size: NA
CDR3: CAISEGAGNQPQHF
DNA: TGTGCCATCAGTGAGGGGGCTGGCAATCAGCCCCAGCATTTT

J: TRBJ2-1
V: TRBV11-2
D: TRBD1
size: NA
CDR3: CASSPPGQSLPSSYNEQFF
DNA: TGTGCCAGCAGCCCGCCGGGACAGTCCCTCCCGAGCTCCTACAATGAGCAGTTCTTC

J: TRBJ2-7
V: TRBV13
D: NA
size: NA
CDR3: CASSTTSGGPYNEQYF
DNA: TGTGCCAGCAGCACCACCTCTGGAGGGCCTTACAACGAGCAGTACTTC

J: TRBJ2-3
V: TRBV12-3/TRBV12-4
D: TRBD1
size: NA
CDR3: CASSRTGADTQYF
DNA: TGTGCCAGCAGTAGGACAGGGGCAGATACGCAGTATTTT

J: TRBJ1-5
V: TRBV2
D: NA
size: NA
CDR3: CASSEGLDSLYSNQPQHF
DNA: TGTGCCAGCAGTGAAGGTTTGGACAGTCTGTATAGCAATCAGCCCCAGCATTTT

J: TRBJ2-7
V: TRBV21-1
D: NA
size: NA
CDR3: CASSKVRTSGRSYEQYF
DNA: TGTGCCAGCAGCAAAGTGAGGACTAGCGGTCGTTCCTACGAGCAGTACTTC

J: TRBJ2-2
V: TRBV2
D: NA
size: once
CDR3: CASSLTSDGGELFF
DNA: TGTGCCAGCAGTTTGACTAGTGATGGCGGGGAGCTGTTTTTT

J: TRBJ2-5
V: TRBV28
D: NA
size: once
CDR3: CASSLSSMETQYF
DNA: TGTGCCAGCAGTTTATCTAGCATGGAGACCCAGTACTTC

J: TRBJ1-5
V: TRBV12-3/TRBV12-4
D: NA
size: NA
CDR3: CASSWEGVRAQHF
DNA: TGTGCCAGCAGTTGGGAGGGGGTCAGGGCCCAGCATTTT

J: TRBJ1-2
V: TRBV5-1
D: NA
size: NA
CDR3: CASSLESGEYGYTF
DNA: TGCGCCAGCAGCTTGGAGTCCGGGGAGTACGGCTACACCTTC

J: TRBJ1-3
V: TRBV4-2
D: TRBD1
size: NA
CDR3: CASSQDRDSSGNTIYF
DNA: TGTGCCAGCAGCCAAGACCGGGACAGCTCTGGAAACACCATATATTTT

J: TRBJ2-5
V: TRBV29-1
D: NA
size: NA
CDR3: CSVVSLPGETQYF
DNA: TGCAGCGTTGTAAGTCTGCCGGGGGAGACCCAGTACTTC

J: TRBJ2-2
V: TRBV6-5
D: NA
size: NA
CDR3: CASSREGVNTGELFF
DNA: TGTGCCAGCAGCCGAGAGGGTGTGAACACCGGGGAGCTGTTTTTT

J: TRBJ1-1
V: TRBV4-1
D: NA
size: NA
CDR3: CASRLSPGGVDPEAFF
DNA: TGCGCCAGCAGACTTTCACCGGGGGGCGTTGACCCTGAAGCTTTCTTT

J: TRBJ1-2
V: TRBV6-5
D: NA
size: NA
CDR3: CASSSGLPFGYTF
DNA: TGTGCCAGCAGTTCGGGACTCCCCTTTGGCTACACCTTC

J: TRBJ2-1
V: TRBV18
D: TRBD1
size: few
CDR3: CASSPSGTGHNEQFF
DNA: TGTGCCAGCTCACCCTCCGGGACAGGTCACAATGAGCAGTTCTTC

J: TRBJ2-5
V: TRBV6-5
D: TRBD2
size: NA
CDR3: CASSSRLAGKETQYF
DNA: TGTGCCAGCAGTTCCCGATTAGCGGGGAAGGAGACCCAGTACTTC

J: TRBJ1-4
V: TRBV12-3/TRBV12-4
D: NA
size: few
CDR3: CASSPIRGRKLFF
DNA: TGTGCCAGCAGTCCCATTCGTGGGCGAAAACTGTTTTTT

J: TRBJ1-2
V: TRBV24-1
D: NA
size: NA
CDR3: CATSDRGAGNYGYTF
DNA: TGTGCCACCAGTGACCGCGGCGCGGGGAACTATGGCTACACCTTC

J: TRBJ1-2
V: TRBV7-9
D: TRBD1
size: NA
CDR3: CASSSQGAGYGYTF
DNA: TGTGCCAGCAGCTCCCAGGGGGCCGGCTATGGCTACACCTTC

J: TRBJ1-2
V: TRBV6-2/TRBV6-3
D: TRBD1
size: few
CDR3: CASSYSGTGYYGYTF
DNA: TGTGCCAGCAGTTACTCGGGGACAGGGTACTATGGCTACACCTTC

J: TRBJ1-1
V: TRBV2
D: NA
size: NA
CDR3: CASTPRSSTRNTEAFF
DNA: TGTGCCAGCACCCCCCGGTCTAGCACAAGGAACACTGAAGCTTTCTTT

J: TRBJ2-3
V: TRBV19
D: TRBD2
size: NA
CDR3: CATASGASTDTQYF
DNA: TGTGCCACCGCTAGCGGGGCGAGCACAGATACGCAGTATTTT

J: TRBJ2-5
V: TRBV15
D: TRBD2
size: NA
CDR3: CATSRAGTSAFETQYF
DNA: TGTGCCACCAGCAGGGCCGGGACTAGCGCGTTTGAGACCCAGTACTTC

J: TRBJ2-7
V: TRBV6-5
D: NA
size: NA
CDR3: CASTGNYEQYF
DNA: TGTGCCAGCACAGGAAACTACGAGCAGTACTTC

J: TRBJ1-1
V: TRBV5-1
D: NA
size: NA
CDR3: CASGREGNTEAFF
DNA: TGCGCCAGCGGAAGGGAGGGGAACACTGAAGCTTTCTTT

J: TRBJ2-3
V: TRBV9
D: TRBD2
size: NA
CDR3: CASSVPLRTSGSSTDTQYF
DNA: TGTGCCAGCAGCGTACCCCTCCGGACTAGCGGGAGTTCTACAGATACGCAGTATTTT